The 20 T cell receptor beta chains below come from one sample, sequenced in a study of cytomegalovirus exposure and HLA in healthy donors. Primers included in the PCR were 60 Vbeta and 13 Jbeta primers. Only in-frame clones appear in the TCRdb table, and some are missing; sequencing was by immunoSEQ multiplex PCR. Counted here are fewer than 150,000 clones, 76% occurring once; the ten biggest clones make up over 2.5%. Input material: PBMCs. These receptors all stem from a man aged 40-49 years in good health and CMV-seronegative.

CDR3 coding DNA: TGTGCCAGCAGCTTACGCGGGGGGGCCTGGGACTACAATGAGCAGTTCTTC. It codes for CASSLRGGAWDYNEQFF. V is TRBV7-8 and J is TRBJ2-1, with 9 bases lining up with TRBD2. Germline lookup yields CDR1 SGHVS and CDR2 FQNEAQ. There are 17 residues in the CDR3. Losses at the gene ends were 2 bases for V and 3 bases for J; bases not matched to a gene: 8.

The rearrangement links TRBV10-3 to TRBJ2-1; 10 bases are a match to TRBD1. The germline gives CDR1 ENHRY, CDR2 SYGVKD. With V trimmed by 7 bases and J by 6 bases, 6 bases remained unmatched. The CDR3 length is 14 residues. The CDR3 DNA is TGTGCCATCACGAGGGGACAGGGGCGCAATGAGCAGTTCTTC. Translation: CAITRGQGRNEQFF.

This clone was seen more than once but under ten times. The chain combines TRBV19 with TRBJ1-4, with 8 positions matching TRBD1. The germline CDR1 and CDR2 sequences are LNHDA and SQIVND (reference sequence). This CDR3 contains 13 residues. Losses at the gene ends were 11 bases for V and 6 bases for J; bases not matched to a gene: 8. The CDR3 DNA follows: TGTGCCTCTAGTTGGGGACAGGATGAAAAACTGTTTTTT. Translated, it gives CASSWGQDEKLFF.

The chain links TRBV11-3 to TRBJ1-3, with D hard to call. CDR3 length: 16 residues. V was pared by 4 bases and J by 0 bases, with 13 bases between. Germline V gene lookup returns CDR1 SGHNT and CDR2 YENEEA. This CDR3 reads CASSSLAGSSGNTIYF. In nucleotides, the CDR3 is TGTGCCAGCAGCTCCCTGGCAGGTAGCTCTGGAAACACCATATATTTT.

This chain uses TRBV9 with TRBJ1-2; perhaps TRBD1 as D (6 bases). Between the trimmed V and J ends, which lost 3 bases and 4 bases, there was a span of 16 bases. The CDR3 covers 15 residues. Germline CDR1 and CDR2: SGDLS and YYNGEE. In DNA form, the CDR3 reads TGTGCCAGCAGCGCCCTTCGGGACACCATCTATGGCTACACCTTC. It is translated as CASSALRDTIYGYTF. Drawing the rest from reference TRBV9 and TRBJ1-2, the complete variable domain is DSGVTQTPKHLITATGQRVTLRCSPRSGDLSVYWYQQSLDQGLQFLIQYYNGEERAKGNILERFSAQQFPDLHSELNLSSLELGDSALYFCASSALRDTIYGYTFGSGTRLTVV.

This CDR3 reads CSARSGFGYTF. CDR3 DNA sequence: TGCAGTGCTAGATCAGGGTTTGGCTACACCTTC. The chain carries TRBV20-1 and TRBJ1-2; perhaps TRBD1 as D (5 bases). The ends were cut back, 2 bases at V and 7 bases at J, with 8 bases in the middle. The CDR3 spans 11 residues. Per germline, CDR1 DFQATT and CDR2 SNEGSKA (reference sequence).

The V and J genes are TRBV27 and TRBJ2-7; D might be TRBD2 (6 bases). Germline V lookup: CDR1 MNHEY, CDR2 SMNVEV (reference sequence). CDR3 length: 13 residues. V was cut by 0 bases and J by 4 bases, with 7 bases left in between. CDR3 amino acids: CASSLSGGYEQYF. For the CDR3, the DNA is TGTGCCAGCAGTTTATCAGGAGGGTACGAGCAGTACTTC.

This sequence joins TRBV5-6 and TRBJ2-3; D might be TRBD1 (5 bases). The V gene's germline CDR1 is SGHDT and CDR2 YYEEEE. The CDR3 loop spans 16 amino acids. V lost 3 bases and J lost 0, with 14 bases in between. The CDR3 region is CASSSFRGLSTDTQYF. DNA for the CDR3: TGTGCCAGCAGCTCCTTTAGGGGTCTTAGCACAGATACGCAGTATTTT.

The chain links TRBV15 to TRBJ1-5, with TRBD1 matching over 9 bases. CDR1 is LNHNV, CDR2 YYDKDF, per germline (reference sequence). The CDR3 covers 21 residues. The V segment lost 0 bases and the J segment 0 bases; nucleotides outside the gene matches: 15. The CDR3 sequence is CATSRESWPGTGRYSNQPQHF. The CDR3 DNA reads TGTGCCACCAGCAGAGAGAGTTGGCCCGGGACAGGGCGGTATAGCAATCAGCCCCAGCATTTT.

In nucleotides, the CDR3 is TGTGCCAGCAGTTCGGGACAGGTTGGGAATGAAAAACTGTTTTTT. It translates to CASSSGQVGNEKLFF. The chain employs TRBV27 and TRBJ1-4, with 8 bases matching TRBD1. Germline lookup yields CDR1 MNHEY and CDR2 SMNVEV (reference sequence). The CDR3 loop spans 15 amino acids. Unmatched junction bases numbered 6, after V lost 4 bases and J lost 5 bases. The whole variable domain, filled in from reference TRBV27 and TRBJ1-4, reads EAQVTQNPRYLITVTGKKLTVTCSQNMNHEYMSWYRQDPGLGLRQIYYSMNVEVTDKGDVPEGYKVSRKEKRNFPLILESPSPNQTSLYFCASSSGQVGNEKLFFGSGTQLSVL.

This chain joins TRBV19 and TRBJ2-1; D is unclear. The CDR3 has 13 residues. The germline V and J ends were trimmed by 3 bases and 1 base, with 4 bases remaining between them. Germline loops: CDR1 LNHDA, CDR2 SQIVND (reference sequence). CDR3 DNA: TGTGCCAGTAGTATCCAGTCCTACAATGAGCAGTTCTTC. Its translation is CASSIQSYNEQFF.

Here the CDR3 reads CASSVNSGETQYF. CDR3 bases: TGTGCCAGTAGTGTCAACAGTGGCGAGACCCAGTACTTC. The V call is TRBV19, the J call TRBJ2-5; unclear D gene. Germline-derived CDR1 and CDR2 are LNHDA and SQIVND (reference sequence). V was shortened by 5 bases and J by 5 bases, with 12 bases between the two germline ends. There are 13 residues in the CDR3.

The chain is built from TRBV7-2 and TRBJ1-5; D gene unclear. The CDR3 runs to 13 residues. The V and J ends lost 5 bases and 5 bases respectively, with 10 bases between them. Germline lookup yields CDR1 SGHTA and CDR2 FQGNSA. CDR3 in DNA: TGTGCCAGCAGCACTGGCGGGGATCAGCCCCAGCATTTT. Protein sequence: CASSTGGDQPQHF.

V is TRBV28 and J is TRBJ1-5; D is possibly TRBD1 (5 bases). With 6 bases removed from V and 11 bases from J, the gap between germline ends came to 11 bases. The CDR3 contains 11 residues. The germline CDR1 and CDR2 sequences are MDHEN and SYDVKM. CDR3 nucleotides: TGTGCCAGCAGCCCTCAAGGGGCCCAGCATTTT. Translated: CASSPQGAQHF.

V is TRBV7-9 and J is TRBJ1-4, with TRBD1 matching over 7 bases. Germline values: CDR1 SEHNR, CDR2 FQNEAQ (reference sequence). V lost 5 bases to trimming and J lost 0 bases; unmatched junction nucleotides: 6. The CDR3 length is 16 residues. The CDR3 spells CASSGQASATNEKLFF. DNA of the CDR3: TGTGCCAGCAGCGGACAGGCGTCTGCAACTAATGAAAAACTGTTTTTT.

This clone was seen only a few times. The CDR3 nucleotides are TGTGCCAGCAGTTCTCTCGGTCGCGCGCTCAATCAGCCCCAGCATTTT. Encoded protein: CASSSLGRALNQPQHF. The chain is built from TRBV27 and TRBJ1-5, with D unresolved. The CDR3 extends over 16 amino acids. V was pared by 4 bases and J by 3 bases, with 16 bases between. The germline CDR1 and CDR2 sequences are MNHEY and SMNVEV (reference sequence).

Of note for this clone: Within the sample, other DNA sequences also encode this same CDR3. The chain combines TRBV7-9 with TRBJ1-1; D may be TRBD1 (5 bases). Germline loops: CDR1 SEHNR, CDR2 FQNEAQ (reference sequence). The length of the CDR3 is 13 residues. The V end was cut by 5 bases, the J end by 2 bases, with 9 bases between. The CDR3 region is CASSTQGNTEAFF. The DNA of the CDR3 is TGTGCCAGCAGCACCCAGGGTAACACTGAAGCTTTCTTT. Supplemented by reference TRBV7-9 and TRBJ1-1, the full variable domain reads DTGVSQNPRHKITKRGQNVTFRCDPISEHNRLYWYRQTLGQGPEFLTYFQNEAQLEKSRLLSDRFSAERPKGSFSTLEIQRTEQGDSAMYLCASSTQGNTEAFFGQGTRLTVV.

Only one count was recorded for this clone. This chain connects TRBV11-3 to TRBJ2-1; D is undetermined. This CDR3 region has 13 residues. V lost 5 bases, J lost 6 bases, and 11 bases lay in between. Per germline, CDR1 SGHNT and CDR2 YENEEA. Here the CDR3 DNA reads TGTGCCAGCAGCAGGAGTCCCTCCAATGAGCAGTTCTTC. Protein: CASSRSPSNEQFF.

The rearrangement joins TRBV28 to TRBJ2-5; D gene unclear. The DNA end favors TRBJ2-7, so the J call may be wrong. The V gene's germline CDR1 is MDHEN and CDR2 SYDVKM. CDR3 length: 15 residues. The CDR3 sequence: CASSFAVRPSYEQYF. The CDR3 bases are TGTGCCAGCAGTTTCGCTGTCCGTCCATCCTACGAGCAGTACTTC.

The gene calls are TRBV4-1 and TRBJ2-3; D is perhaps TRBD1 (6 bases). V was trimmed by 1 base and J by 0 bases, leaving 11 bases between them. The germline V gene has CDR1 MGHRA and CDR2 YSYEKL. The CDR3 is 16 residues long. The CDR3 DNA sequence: TGCGCCAGCAGCCAAGTAGACAGGTCTAGCACAGATACGCAGTATTTT. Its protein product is CASSQVDRSSTDTQYF.